This T cell receptor (beta chain) stems from a study of Ad26.COV2.S vaccination and SARS-CoV-2 variants. The CDR3 extends over 13 amino acids. The V gene end was trimmed by 7 bases and the J gene end by 5 bases; junction bases not matched to a gene: 3. Germline lookup yields CDR1 MNHEY and CDR2 SVGAGI. Indicated treatment: about 20 received Ad26.COV2.S at low or high dose, single or two shots; a few received placebo; per-sample allocation not given. Sampling occurred on day 63 after the first vaccine or placebo injection. TCRdb's table, derived via immunoSEQ multiplex PCR, lists solely in-frame clones and lacks some. The sample lists approximately 300,000 clones, just under 85% occurring once.

Sample: peripheral blood, taken in a trial of Ad26.COV2.S vaccine versus placebo. This chain uses TRBV6-5 with TRBJ2-1, with 9 nucleotides matching TRBD1. The TCR was taken from a person aged 18 to 59 who received the Ad26.COV2.S COVID-19 vaccine or a placebo. The CDR3 loop reads CASTRTGDNEQFF. The CDR3 coding sequence is TGTGCCAGCACCAGGACAGGGGACAATGAGCAGTTCTTC.